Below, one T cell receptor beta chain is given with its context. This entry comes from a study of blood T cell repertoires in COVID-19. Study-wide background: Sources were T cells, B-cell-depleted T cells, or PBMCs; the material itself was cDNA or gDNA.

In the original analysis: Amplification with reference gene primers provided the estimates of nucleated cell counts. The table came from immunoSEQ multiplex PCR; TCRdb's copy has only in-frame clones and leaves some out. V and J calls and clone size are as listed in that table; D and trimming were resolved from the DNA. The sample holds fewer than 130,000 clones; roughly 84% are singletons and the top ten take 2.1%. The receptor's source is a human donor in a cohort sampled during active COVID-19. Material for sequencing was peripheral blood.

The CDR3: CASSQVLGASGELFF. Here the CDR3 DNA reads TGCGCCAGCAGCCAAGTTCTGGGGGCTAGCGGGGAGCTGTTTTTT. The chain uses TRBV4-3 and TRBJ2-2, with D perhaps matching TRBD1 (6 bases). The length of the CDR3 is 15 residues. Trimming removed 1 base at V and 7 bases at J, with 13 bases between. Looked up from germline, CDR1 is LGHNA and CDR2 is YSLEER.